This T cell receptor (beta chain) was sequenced in a study of cytotoxic CD8 clonotypes in ibrutinib-treated CLL. Germline CDR1 MNHNY, CDR2 SVGAGI (reference sequence). The CDR3 extends over 16 amino acids. The J segment lost 2 bases and the V segment lost 6 bases, leaving 9 bases of the junction unmatched. Only in-frame clones appear in the TCRdb table, and some are missing; sequencing was by immunoSEQ multiplex PCR. Of roughly 200,000 clones listed, approximately 70% are singletons. Material: PBMCs, obtained after 12 months of ibrutinib treatment. This clonotype was obtained from a human donor with chronic lymphocytic leukemia. The V and J genes are TRBV6-6 and TRBJ1-5; 8 bases agree with TRBD1. The CDR3 spells CASRRDRGDGNQPQHF. CDR3 DNA sequence: TGTGCCAGCAGAAGAGACAGGGGCGATGGCAATCAGCCCCAGCATTTT.